These 12 T cell receptor beta chains share one sample of origin, sequenced in a study of T cell repertoires in ileal Crohn's disease. The data were produced by immunoSEQ multiplex PCR, yet TCRdb's version contains in-frame clones alone and is incomplete. The data contain around 5,000 clones, approximately 88% of them seen just once; the ten biggest clones take up around 0.8%. The sorted cells were lamina propria lymphocytes from surgical specimens, first isolated by density gradient. Sequencing used CD4+ T cells from ileum. The receptors come from an adult with Crohn's disease. Some clones in this sample may be carry-over from other donors' samples.

This clone was detected only once. V and J are TRBV4-3 and TRBJ2-2; TRBD2 might be the D (5 bases). Trimming took off 0 bases at V and 6 bases at J, with 11 bases between the two ends. Germline V CDR1 and CDR2: LGHNA, YSLEER. The CDR3 covers 15 residues. The CDR3 nucleotides are TGCGCCAGCAGCCAAGATCCCGGGATACCCGGGGAGCTGTTTTTT. Amino acid sequence: CASSQDPGIPGELFF.

This clone was picked up a small number of times. This chain links TRBV19 with TRBJ1-2; D is perhaps TRBD1 (6 bases). V was cut by 6 bases and J by 8 bases, with 19 bases left in between. The CDR3 runs 14 residues. Germline V lookup: CDR1 LNHDA, CDR2 SQIVND (reference sequence). CDR3 residues: CASRPQGVSSGYTF. DNA of the CDR3: TGTGCCAGTAGACCACAGGGAGTGAGCTCCGGCTACACCTTC.

This clone was seen once. This chain links TRBV7-9 with TRBJ2-1; D is undetermined. CDR3 length: 15 residues. V dropped 5 bases and J dropped 0 bases, with 11 bases sitting between them. From germline, CDR1 is SEHNR and CDR2 FQNEAQ (reference sequence). DNA for the CDR3: TGTGCCAGCAGCCCCCTCCCCAGCTCCTACAATGAGCAGTTCTTC. It specifies CASSPLPSSYNEQFF.

This clone was seen only once. This chain joins TRBV28 and TRBJ2-2; possibly TRBD2 for D (5 bases). With 5 bases removed from V and 2 bases from J, the gap between germline ends came to 15 bases. CDR1 is MDHEN and CDR2 is SYDVKM in the germline V gene. The CDR3 covers 16 residues. The CDR3, as DNA: TGTGCCAGCAGTGCCGGAGGTTATGTCAACACCGGGGAGCTGTTTTTT. Amino acids: CASSAGGYVNTGELFF. Full variable domain (missing parts from reference TRBV28 and TRBJ2-2): DVKVTQSSRYLVKRTGEKVFLECVQDMDHENMFWYRQDPGLGLRLIYFSYDVKMKEKGDIPEGYSVSREKKERFSLILESASTNQTSMYLCASSAGGYVNTGELFFGEGSRLTVL.

The chain carries TRBV30 and TRBJ2-2; 11 bases align to TRBD2. Germline V gene lookup returns CDR1 GTSNPN and CDR2 SVGIG (reference sequence). Losses at the gene ends were 2 bases for V and 2 bases for J; bases not matched to a gene: 10. CDR3 length: 18 amino acids. This CDR3 is CAWSLLIGLAGNTGELFF. Here the CDR3 DNA reads TGTGCCTGGAGTCTTCTAATCGGACTAGCGGGCAACACCGGGGAGCTGTTTTTT.

This clone was counted once. The chain recombines TRBV19 with TRBJ1-5, with D possibly matching TRBD1 (5 bases). V was shortened by 3 bases and J by 3 bases, with 12 bases between the two germline ends. From germline, CDR1 is LNHDA and CDR2 SQIVND (reference sequence). The CDR3 is made up of 15 amino acids. This chain's CDR3 is CASSISREPNQPQHF. CDR3 nucleotide sequence: TGTGCCAGTAGTATTTCCAGGGAACCCAATCAGCCCCAGCATTTT.

The chain uses TRBV29-1 and TRBJ1-1, with unresolved D. The germline CDR1 and CDR2 sequences are SQVTM and ANQGSEA. The V and J ends lost 7 bases and 3 bases respectively, with 6 bases between them. This CDR3 is 10 amino acids long. DNA for the CDR3: TGCAGCGCGCGCGACACTGAAGCTTTCTTT. Translated: CSARDTEAFF.

This clone turned up a few times. The chain employs TRBV18 and TRBJ1-1, with 7 bases matching TRBD1. CDR1 KGHSH and CDR2 LQKENI come from the germline V gene. V lost 2 bases and J lost 5; bases outside the gene matches: 11. There are 16 residues in the CDR3. CDR3 nucleotides: TGTGCCAGCTCACCAGCAATCCCAGGGGGGAGGACTGAAGCTTTCTTT. Residues: CASSPAIPGGRTEAFF.

This clone has a single count. V is TRBV7-2 and J is TRBJ2-7; 11 bases are shared with TRBD1. This CDR3 has 14 residues. V lost 4 bases and J lost 7; bases outside the gene matches: 6. From germline, CDR1 is SGHTA and CDR2 FQGNSA. The CDR3: CASSSGQGEKEQYF. DNA of the CDR3: TGTGCCAGCAGCTCGGGACAGGGGGAAAAAGAGCAGTACTTC.

The gene calls are TRBV2 and TRBJ2-3, with TRBD1 as a possible D gene (5 bases). The CDR3 sequence is 15 residues long. The V end was cut by 8 bases, the J end by 2 bases, with 17 bases between. Germline V gives CDR1 SNHLY, CDR2 FYNNEI. CDR3 sequence (DNA): TGTGCCAGCGGGGCGTTCGACAAGTACACAGATACGCAGTATTTT. This encodes CASGAFDKYTDTQYF.

The J gene is TRBJ2-1, the V gene TRBV10-3; 7 bases map to TRBD1. The CDR3 sequence is 13 residues long. Per the germline V gene, CDR1 is ENHRY and CDR2 is SYGVKD. After removal of 9 bases from V and 7 bases from J, the junction contained 9 bases not matched to a gene. The CDR3, as DNA: TGTGCCATTCAGGGGGAGTGGACGAATGAGCAGTTCTTC. Translated, it gives CAIQGEWTNEQFF.

The rearrangement links TRBV6-5 to TRBJ2-7; 11 bases agree with TRBD2. The CDR3 runs 15 residues. Germline V gene sequence: CDR1 MNHEY, CDR2 SVGAGI. V dropped 6 bases and J dropped 6; count of bases not matched to a gene: 10. CDR3 protein: CASRIAGGPGSEQYF. DNA for the CDR3: TGTGCCAGCAGAATAGCGGGAGGGCCGGGTTCCGAGCAGTACTTC.